The present TCR beta chain was sequenced within a study of radiotherapy plus CTLA-4 blockade in lung cancer. Study conclusions and caveats: Dynamics of early blood T cell clones, together with interferon-beta, were reportedly the best predictors of response. Researchers report tumor-derived TCR clones expanding in blood after radiotherapy plus ipilimumab.

In the case of this clone: Antigen specificity is unknown.

With 6 bases clipped from V and 1 base from J, the junction kept 1 base outside the gene matches. The germline CDR1 and CDR2 sequences are ENHRY and SYGVKD. The CDR3 consists of 14 residues. Chemo-refractory metastatic non-small-cell lung cancer patients were treated with focal radiation plus CTLA-4 blockade with ipilimumab. Assay: immunoSEQ multiplex PCR; the TCRdb copy retains only in-frame clones and omits some. The sample has 45,000 to 55,000 clones; roughly 90% are singletons. The chain links TRBV10-3 to TRBJ2-3; TRBD2 matches at 10 bases. The TCR was taken from a human donor with non-small cell lung cancer whose response to radiotherapy plus ipilimumab could not be evaluated. Sequencing used peripheral blood, obtained from a patient treated with radiotherapy plus ipilimumab. The DNA for the CDR3 is TGTGCCATCAGCGGGACTAGCGGCACAGATACGCAGTATTTT. Its translation: CAISGTSGTDTQYF.